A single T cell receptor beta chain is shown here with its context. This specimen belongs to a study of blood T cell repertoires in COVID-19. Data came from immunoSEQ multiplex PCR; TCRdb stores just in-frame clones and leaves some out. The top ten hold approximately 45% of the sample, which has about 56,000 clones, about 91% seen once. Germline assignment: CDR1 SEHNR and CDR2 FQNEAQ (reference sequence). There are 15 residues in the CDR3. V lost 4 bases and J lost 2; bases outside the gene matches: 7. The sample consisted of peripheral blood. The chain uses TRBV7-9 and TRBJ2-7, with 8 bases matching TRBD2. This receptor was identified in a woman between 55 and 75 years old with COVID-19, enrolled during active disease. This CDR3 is CASSSLGAGAYEQYF. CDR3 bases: TGTGCCAGCAGCTCCCTGGGAGCGGGAGCCTACGAGCAGTACTTC.